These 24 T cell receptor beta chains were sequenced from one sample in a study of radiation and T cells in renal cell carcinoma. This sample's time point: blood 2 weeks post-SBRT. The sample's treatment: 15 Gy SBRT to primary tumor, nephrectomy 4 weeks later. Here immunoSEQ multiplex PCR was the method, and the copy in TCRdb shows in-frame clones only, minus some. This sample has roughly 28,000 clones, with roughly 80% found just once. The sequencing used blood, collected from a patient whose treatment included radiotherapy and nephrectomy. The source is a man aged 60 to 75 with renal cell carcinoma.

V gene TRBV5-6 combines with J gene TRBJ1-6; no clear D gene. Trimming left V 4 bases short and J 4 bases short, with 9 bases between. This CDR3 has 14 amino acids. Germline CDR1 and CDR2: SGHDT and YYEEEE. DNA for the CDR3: TGTGCCAGCAGCCAATACAGTTATAATTCACCCCTCCACTTT. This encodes CASSQYSYNSPLHF.

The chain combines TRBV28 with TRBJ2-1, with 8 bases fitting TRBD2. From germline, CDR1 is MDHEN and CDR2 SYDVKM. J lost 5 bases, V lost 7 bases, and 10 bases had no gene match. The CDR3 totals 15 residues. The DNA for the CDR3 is TGTGCCAGCAACCCTATAGCGGGACTACACAATGAGCAGTTCTTC. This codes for CASNPIAGLHNEQFF.

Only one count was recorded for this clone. DNA of the CDR3: TGCGCCAGCAGGACAAGGGCTCGGGAGGGCCGATACGAGCAGTACTTC. Encoded protein: CASRTRAREGRYEQYF. V usage is TRBV4-1 and J usage is TRBJ2-7; 8 positions match TRBD2. The CDR3 contains 16 residues. Germline CDR1 reads MGHRA; CDR2 reads YSYEKL. After removal of 6 bases from V and 4 bases from J, the junction contained 14 bases not matched to a gene.

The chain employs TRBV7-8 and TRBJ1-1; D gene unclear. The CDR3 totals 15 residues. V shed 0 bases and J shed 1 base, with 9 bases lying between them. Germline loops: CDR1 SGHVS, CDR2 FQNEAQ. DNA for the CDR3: TGTGCCAGCAGCTTAGCAGGGATCGGGAACACTGAAGCTTTCTTT. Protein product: CASSLAGIGNTEAFF.

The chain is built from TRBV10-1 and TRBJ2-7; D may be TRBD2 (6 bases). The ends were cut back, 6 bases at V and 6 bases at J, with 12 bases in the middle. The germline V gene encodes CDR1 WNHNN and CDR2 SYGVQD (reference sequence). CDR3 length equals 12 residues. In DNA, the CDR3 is TGCGCCAGCAGCCGGGGGAGTTCCGAGCAGTACTTC. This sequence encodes CASSRGSSEQYF.

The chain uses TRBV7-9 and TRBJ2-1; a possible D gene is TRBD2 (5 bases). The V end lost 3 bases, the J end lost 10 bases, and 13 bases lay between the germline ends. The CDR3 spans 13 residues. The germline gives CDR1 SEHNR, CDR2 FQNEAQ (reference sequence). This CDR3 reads CASSLPRDREQFF. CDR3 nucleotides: TGTGCCAGCAGCTTGCCACGGGATCGCGAGCAGTTCTTC.

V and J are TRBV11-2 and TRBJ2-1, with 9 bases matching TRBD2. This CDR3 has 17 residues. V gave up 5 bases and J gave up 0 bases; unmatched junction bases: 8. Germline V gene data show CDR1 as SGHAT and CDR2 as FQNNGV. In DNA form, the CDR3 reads TGTGCCAGCAGCCCCAACCTTAGCGGGAGCTCCTACAATGAGCAGTTCTTC. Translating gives CASSPNLSGSSYNEQFF.

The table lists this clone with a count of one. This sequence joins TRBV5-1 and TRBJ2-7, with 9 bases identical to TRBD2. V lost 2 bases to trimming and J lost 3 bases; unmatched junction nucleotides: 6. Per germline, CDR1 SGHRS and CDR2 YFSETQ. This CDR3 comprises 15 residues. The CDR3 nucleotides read TGCGCCAGCAGCTTCACGACTAGCGGATACTACGAGCAGTACTTC. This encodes CASSFTTSGYYEQYF. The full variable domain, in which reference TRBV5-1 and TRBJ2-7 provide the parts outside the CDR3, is KAGVTQTPRYLIKTRGQQVTLSCSPISGHRSVSWYQQTPGQGLQFLFEYFSETQRNKGNFPGRFSGRQFSNSRSEMNVSTLELGDSALYLCASSFTTSGYYEQYFGPGTRLTVT.

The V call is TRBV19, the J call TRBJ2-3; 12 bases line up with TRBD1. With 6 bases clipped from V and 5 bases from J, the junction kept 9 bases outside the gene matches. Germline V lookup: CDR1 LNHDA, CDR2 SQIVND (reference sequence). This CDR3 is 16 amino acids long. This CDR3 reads CASSLGTGGLGDTQYF. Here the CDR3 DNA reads TGTGCCAGTAGCCTAGGGACAGGGGGCTTGGGAGATACGCAGTATTTT.

The CDR3 protein is CASSSRTQTNYEQYF. In nucleotides, the CDR3 is TGTGCCAGCAGTTCCCGGACACAAACTAACTACGAGCAGTACTTC. The chain joins TRBV27 to TRBJ2-7, with D tentatively TRBD1 (5 bases). CDR3 size: 15 residues. The germline V gene has CDR1 MNHEY and CDR2 SMNVEV (reference sequence). Trimming took off 4 bases at V and 3 bases at J, with 16 bases between the two ends.

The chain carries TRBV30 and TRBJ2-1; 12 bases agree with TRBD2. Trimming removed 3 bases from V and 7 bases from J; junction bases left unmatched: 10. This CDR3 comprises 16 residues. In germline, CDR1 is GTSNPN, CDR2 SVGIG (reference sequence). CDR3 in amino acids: CAWRPLAGGGWNEQFF. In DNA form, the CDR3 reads TGTGCCTGGAGGCCACTAGCGGGAGGAGGTTGGAATGAGCAGTTCTTC.

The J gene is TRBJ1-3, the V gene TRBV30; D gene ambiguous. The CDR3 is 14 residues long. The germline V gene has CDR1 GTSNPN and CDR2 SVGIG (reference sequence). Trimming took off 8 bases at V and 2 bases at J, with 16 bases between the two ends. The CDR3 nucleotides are TGTGCCGTAAGGGCCCCCGGGGCTGGAAACACCATATATTTT. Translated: CAVRAPGAGNTIYF.

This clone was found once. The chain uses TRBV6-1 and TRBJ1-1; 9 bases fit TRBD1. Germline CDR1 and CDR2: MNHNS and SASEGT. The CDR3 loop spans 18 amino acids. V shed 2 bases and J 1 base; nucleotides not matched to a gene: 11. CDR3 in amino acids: CASSEIATGGSRNTEAFF. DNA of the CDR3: TGTGCCAGCAGTGAAATCGCGACAGGGGGAAGTCGGAACACTGAAGCTTTCTTT.

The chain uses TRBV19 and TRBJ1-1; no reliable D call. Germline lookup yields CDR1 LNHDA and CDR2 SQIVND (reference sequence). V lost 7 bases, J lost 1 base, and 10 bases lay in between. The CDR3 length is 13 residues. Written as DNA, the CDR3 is TGTGCCAGTAAATGGGAGAGGAACACTGAAGCTTTCTTT. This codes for CASKWERNTEAFF.

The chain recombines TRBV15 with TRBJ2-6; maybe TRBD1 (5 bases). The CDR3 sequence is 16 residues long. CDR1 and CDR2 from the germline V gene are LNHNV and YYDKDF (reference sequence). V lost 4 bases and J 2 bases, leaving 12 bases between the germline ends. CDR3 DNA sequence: TGTGCCACCAGCAAAGGGGTAGAAGCTGGGGCCAACGTCCTGACTTTC. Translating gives CATSKGVEAGANVLTF.

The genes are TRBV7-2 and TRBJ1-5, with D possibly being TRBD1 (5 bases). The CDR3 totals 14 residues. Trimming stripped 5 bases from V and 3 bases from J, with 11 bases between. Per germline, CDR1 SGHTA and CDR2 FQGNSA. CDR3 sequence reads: CASSTQASNQPQHF. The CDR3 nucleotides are TGTGCCAGCAGCACACAGGCGTCCAATCAGCCCCAGCATTTT.

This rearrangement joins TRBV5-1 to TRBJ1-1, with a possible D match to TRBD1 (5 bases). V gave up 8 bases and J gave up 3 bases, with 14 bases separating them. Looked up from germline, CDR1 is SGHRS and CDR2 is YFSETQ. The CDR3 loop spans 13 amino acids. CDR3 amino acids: CASADGGYTEAFF. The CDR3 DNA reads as TGCGCCAGTGCGGACGGGGGGTACACTGAAGCTTTCTTT.

The CDR3 sequence: CASSPRLAGYNEQFF. In DNA form, the CDR3 reads TGTGCCAGCAGCCCTAGACTAGCGGGGTACAATGAGCAGTTCTTC. The chain carries TRBV5-4 and TRBJ2-1; 11 bases align to TRBD2. V dropped 4 bases and J dropped 4; count of bases not matched to a gene: 4. Germline-derived CDR1 and CDR2 are SGHNT and YYREEE (reference sequence). CDR3 size: 15 residues.

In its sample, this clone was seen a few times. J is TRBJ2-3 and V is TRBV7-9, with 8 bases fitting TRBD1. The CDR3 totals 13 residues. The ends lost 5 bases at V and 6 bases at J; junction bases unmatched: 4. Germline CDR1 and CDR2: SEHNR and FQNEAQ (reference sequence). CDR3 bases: TGTGCCAGCAGCCGGACAGGGTTGGATACGCAGTATTTT. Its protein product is CASSRTGLDTQYF.

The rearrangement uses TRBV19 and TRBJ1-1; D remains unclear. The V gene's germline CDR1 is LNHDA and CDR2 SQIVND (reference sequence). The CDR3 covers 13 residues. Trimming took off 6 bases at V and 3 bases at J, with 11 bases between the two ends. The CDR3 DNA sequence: TGTGCCAGTAGAAAGGCGTTGTACACTGAAGCTTTCTTT. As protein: CASRKALYTEAFF.

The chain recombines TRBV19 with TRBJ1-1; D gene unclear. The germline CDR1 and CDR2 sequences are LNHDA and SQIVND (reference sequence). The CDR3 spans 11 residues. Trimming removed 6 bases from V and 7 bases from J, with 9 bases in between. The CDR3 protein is CASSDGGEAFF. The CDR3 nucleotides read TGTGCCAGTAGCGATGGCGGTGAAGCTTTCTTT.

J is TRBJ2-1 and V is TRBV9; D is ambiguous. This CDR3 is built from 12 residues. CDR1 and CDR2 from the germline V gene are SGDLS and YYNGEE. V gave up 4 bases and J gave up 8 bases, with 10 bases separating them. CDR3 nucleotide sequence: TGTGCCAGCAGCTATCGAACGGATGAGCAGTTCTTC. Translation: CASSYRTDEQFF. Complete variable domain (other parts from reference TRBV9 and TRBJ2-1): DSGVTQTPKHLITATGQRVTLRCSPRSGDLSVYWYQQSLDQGLQFLIQYYNGEERAKGNILERFSAQQFPDLHSELNLSSLELGDSALYFCASSYRTDEQFFGPGTRLTVL.

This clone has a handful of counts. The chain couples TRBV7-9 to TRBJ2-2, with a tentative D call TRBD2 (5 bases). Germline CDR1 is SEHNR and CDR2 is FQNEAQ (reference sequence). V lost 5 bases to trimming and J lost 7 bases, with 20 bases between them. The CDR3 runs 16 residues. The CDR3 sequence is CASSPSSWERSGELFF. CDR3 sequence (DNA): TGTGCCAGCAGCCCCTCTTCGTGGGAGCGGAGCGGGGAGCTGTTTTTT. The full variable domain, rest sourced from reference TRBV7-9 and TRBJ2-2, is DTGVSQNPRHKITKRGQNVTFRCDPISEHNRLYWYRQTLGQGPEFLTYFQNEAQLEKSRLLSDRFSAERPKGSFSTLEIQRTEQGDSAMYLCASSPSSWERSGELFFGEGSRLTVL.

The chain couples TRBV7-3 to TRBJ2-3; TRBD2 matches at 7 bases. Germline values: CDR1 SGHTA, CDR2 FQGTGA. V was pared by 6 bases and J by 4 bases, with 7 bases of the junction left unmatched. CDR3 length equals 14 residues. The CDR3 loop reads CASSLQRGADTQYF. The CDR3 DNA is TGTGCCAGCAGTCTCCAACGGGGGGCAGATACGCAGTATTTT.